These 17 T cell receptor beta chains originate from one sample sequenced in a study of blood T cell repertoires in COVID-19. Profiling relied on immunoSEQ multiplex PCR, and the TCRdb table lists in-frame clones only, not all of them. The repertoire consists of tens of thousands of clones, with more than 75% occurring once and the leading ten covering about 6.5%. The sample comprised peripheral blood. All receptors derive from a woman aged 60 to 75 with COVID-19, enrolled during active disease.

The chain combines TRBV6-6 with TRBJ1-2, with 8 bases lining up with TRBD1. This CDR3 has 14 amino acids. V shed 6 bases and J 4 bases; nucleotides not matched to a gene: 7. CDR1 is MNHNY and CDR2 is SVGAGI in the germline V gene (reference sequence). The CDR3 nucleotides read TGTGCCAGCAGGTTAGGACAGGGTACCTATGGCTACACCTTC. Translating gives CASRLGQGTYGYTF.

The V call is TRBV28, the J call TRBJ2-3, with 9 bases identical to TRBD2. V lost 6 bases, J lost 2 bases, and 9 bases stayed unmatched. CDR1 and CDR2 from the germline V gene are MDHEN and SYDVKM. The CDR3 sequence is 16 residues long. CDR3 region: CASSLWAGGHTDTQYF. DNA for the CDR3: TGTGCCAGCAGCCTGTGGGCGGGAGGGCACACAGATACGCAGTATTTT. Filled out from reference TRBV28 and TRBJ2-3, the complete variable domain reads DVKVTQSSRYLVKRTGEKVFLECVQDMDHENMFWYRQDPGLGLRLIYFSYDVKMKEKGDIPEGYSVSREKKERFSLILESASTNQTSMYLCASSLWAGGHTDTQYFGPGTRLTVL.

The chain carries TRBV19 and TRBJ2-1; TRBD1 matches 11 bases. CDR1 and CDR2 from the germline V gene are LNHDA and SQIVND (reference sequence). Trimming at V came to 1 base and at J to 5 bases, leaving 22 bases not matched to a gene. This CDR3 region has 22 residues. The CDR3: CASSIAWTGGLVASGRNNEQFF. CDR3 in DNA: TGTGCCAGTAGTATAGCCTGGACAGGGGGCCTTGTTGCTAGCGGGCGTAACAATGAGCAGTTCTTC.

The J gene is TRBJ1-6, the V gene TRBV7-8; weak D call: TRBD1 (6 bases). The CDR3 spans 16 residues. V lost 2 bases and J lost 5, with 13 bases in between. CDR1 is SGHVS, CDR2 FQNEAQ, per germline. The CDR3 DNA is TGTGCCAGCAGCTTACTTGGGGGCTGGGATAATTCACCCCTCCACTTT. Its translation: CASSLLGGWDNSPLHF.

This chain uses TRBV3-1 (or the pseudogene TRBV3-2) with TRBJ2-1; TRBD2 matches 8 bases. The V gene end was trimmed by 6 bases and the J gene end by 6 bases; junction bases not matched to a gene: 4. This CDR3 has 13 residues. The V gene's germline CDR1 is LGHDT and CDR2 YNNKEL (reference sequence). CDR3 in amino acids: CASRPAGGNEQFF. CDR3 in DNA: TGTGCCAGCAGACCCGCGGGGGGCAATGAGCAGTTCTTC.

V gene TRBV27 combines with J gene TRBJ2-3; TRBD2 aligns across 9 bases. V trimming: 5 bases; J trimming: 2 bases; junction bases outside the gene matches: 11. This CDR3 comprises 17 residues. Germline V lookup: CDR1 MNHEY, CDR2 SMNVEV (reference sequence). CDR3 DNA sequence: TGTGCCAGCAGTATGCTACCGGGACTAGCCAACACAGATACGCAGTATTTT. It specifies CASSMLPGLANTDTQYF.

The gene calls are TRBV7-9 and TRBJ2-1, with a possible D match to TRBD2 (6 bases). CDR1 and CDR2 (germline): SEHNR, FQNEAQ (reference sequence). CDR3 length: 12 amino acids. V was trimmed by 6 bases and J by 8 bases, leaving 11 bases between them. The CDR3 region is CASRPSDDEQFF. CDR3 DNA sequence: TGTGCCAGCAGACCTAGCGACGATGAGCAGTTCTTC.

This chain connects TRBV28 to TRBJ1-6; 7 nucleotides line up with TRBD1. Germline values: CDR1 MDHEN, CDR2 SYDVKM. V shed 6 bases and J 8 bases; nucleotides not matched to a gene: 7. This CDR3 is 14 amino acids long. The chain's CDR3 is CASRGPGQHSPLHF. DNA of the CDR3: TGTGCCAGCAGGGGGCCGGGACAGCATTCACCCCTCCACTTT. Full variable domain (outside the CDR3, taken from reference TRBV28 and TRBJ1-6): DVKVTQSSRYLVKRTGEKVFLECVQDMDHENMFWYRQDPGLGLRLIYFSYDVKMKEKGDIPEGYSVSREKKERFSLILESASTNQTSMYLCASRGPGQHSPLHFGNGTRLTVT.

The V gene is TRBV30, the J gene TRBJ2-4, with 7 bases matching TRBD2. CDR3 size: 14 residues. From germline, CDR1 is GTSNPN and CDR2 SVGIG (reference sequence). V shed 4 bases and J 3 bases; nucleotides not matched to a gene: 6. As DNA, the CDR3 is TGTGCCTGGACCGAGCGGGGAGGCAAAAACATTCAGTACTTC. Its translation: CAWTERGGKNIQYF.

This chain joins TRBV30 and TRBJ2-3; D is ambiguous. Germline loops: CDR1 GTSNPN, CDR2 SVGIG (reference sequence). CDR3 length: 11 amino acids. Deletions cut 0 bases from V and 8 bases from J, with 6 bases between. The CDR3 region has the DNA TGTGCCTGGAGTGTTAAGAGTACGCAGTATTTT. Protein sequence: CAWSVKSTQYF.

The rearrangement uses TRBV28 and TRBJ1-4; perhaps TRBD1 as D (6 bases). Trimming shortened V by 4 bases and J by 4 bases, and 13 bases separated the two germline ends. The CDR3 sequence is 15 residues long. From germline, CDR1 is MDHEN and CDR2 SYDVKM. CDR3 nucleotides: TGTGCCAGCAGTTCCCAGTGGACAGTTAATGAAAAACTGTTTTTT. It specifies CASSSQWTVNEKLFF.

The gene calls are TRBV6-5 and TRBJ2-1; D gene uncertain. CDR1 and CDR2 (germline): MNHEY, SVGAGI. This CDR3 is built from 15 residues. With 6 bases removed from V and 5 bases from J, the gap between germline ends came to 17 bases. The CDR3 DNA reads TGTGCCAGCAGCCGATCTTCGGGTGTCCACAATGAGCAGTTCTTC. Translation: CASSRSSGVHNEQFF.

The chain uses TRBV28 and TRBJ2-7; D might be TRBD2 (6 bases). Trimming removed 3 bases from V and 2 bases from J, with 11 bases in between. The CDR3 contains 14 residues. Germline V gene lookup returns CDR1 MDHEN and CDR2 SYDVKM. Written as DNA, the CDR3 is TGTGCCAGCAGTTTTGGAGGGTACACCTACGAGCAGTACTTC. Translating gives CASSFGGYTYEQYF.

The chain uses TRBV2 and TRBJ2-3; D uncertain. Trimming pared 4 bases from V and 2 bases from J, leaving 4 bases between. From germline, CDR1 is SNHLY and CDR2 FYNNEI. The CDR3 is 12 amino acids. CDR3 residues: CASSVSTDTQYF. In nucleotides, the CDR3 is TGTGCCAGCAGTGTATCCACAGATACGCAGTATTTT. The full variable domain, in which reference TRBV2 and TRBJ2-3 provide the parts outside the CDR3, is EPEVTQTPSHQVTQMGQEVILRCVPISNHLYFYWYRQILGQKVEFLVSFYNNEISEKSEIFDDQFSVERPDGSNFTLKIRSTKLEDSAMYFCASSVSTDTQYFGPGTRLTVL.

The CDR3 coding sequence is TGTGCCAGCAGCTTGACTAGAGGCGCCTACGAGCAGTACTTC. Translated, it gives CASSLTRGAYEQYF. The V gene is TRBV11-1, the J gene TRBJ2-7, with D tentatively TRBD2 (6 bases). The germline V and J ends were trimmed by 3 bases and 2 bases, with 11 bases remaining between them. Germline CDR1 SGHAT, CDR2 FQDESV (reference sequence). CDR3 length equals 14 residues.

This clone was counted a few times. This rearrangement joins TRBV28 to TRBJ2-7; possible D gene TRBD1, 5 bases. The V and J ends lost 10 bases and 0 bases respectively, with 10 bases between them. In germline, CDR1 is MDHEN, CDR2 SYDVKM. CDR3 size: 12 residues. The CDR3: CATYRNSYEQYF. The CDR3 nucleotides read TGTGCCACCTACAGGAACTCCTACGAGCAGTACTTC.

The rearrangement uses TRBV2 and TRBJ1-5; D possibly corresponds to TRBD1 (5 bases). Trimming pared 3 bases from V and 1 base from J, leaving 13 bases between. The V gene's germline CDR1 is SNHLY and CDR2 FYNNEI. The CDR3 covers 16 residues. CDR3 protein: CASSEPGGLSNQPQHF. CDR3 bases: TGTGCCAGCAGTGAGCCGGGGGGACTAAGCAATCAGCCCCAGCATTTT.